The 22 T cell receptor beta chains given below trace back to one sample, sequenced in a study of cytotoxic CD8 clonotypes in ibrutinib-treated CLL. Assay used: immunoSEQ multiplex PCR; TCRdb lists only in-frame clones, some missing. The sample shows about 160,000 clones, less than 85% of them seen only once. The sample was PBMCs, taken after 24 months of ibrutinib treatment. The receptors were gathered from a human donor with chronic lymphocytic leukemia.

The chain is built from TRBV7-9 and TRBJ1-4; maybe TRBD1 (6 bases). Germline CDR1 and CDR2: SEHNR and FQNEAQ (reference sequence). This CDR3 comprises 14 residues. Trimming left V 1 base short and J 5 bases short, with 8 bases between. CDR3 amino acids: CASSLGTANEKLFF. DNA of the CDR3: TGTGCCAGCAGCTTAGGGACAGCGAATGAAAAACTGTTTTTT.

The chain combines TRBV5-4 with TRBJ2-7; D call uncertain. The CDR3 has 12 residues. Germline V CDR1 and CDR2: SGHNT, YYREEE (reference sequence). V was shortened by 1 base and J by 3 bases, with 5 bases between the two germline ends. The CDR3 sequence: CASSLSSYEQYF. The CDR3 bases are TGTGCCAGCAGCTTGTCTAGCTACGAGCAGTACTTC.

V is TRBV6-1 and J is TRBJ2-1; tentative D call: TRBD2 (5 bases). V lost 4 bases, J lost 6 bases, and 10 bases lay in between. The CDR3 runs 13 residues. Germline-derived CDR1 and CDR2 are MNHNS and SASEGT. The CDR3 protein is CASSAPGINEQFF. Written as DNA, the CDR3 is TGTGCCAGCAGTGCCCCGGGGATCAATGAGCAGTTCTTC.

The rearrangement links TRBV11-2 to TRBJ2-1; 11 nucleotides line up with TRBD2. This CDR3 comprises 14 residues. V shed 6 bases, J shed 5 bases, and the junction held 3 bases outside the gene matches. Germline loops: CDR1 SGHAT, CDR2 FQNNGV. CDR3 coding DNA: TGTGCCAGCAGGCCACTAGCGGGGGACAATGAGCAGTTCTTC. Translating gives CASRPLAGDNEQFF.

The chain carries TRBV9 and TRBJ1-1; 8 bases are shared with TRBD1. The ends lost 0 bases at V and 6 bases at J; junction bases unmatched: 4. The length of the CDR3 is 14 residues. Per the germline V gene, CDR1 is SGDLS and CDR2 is YYNGEE. CDR3 in amino acids: CASSVGTGTSEAFF. CDR3 coding DNA: TGTGCCAGCAGCGTAGGGACAGGGACCTCTGAAGCTTTCTTT.

This chain uses TRBV9 with TRBJ1-3; D is unclear. V dropped 2 bases and J dropped 3 bases, with 9 bases sitting between them. CDR1 is SGDLS and CDR2 is YYNGEE in the germline V gene. CDR3 length equals 14 residues. Written as DNA, the CDR3 is TGTGCCAGCAGCGTGTCTCCGAATGGAAACACCATATATTTT. Amino acid sequence: CASSVSPNGNTIYF.

A single count supports this clone. The chain has TRBV6-6 and TRBJ1-4; D is perhaps TRBD1 (6 bases). This CDR3 has 15 amino acids. Germline V lookup: CDR1 MNHNY, CDR2 SVGAGI (reference sequence). V lost 7 bases and J lost 9, with 21 bases in between. CDR3 in amino acids: CASTRGGGFEKKLFF. The DNA for the CDR3 is TGTGCCAGCACCCGCGGGGGGGGCTTTGAGAAAAAACTGTTTTTT.

This clone came up a few times. The rearrangement joins TRBV7-2 to TRBJ2-5; 7 bases match TRBD1. The CDR3 has 15 amino acids. Germline-derived CDR1 and CDR2 are SGHTA and FQGNSA. J was trimmed by 2 bases and V by 3 bases; bases with no gene match: 6. CDR3 coding DNA: TGTGCCAGCAGCTTGTTCTTGGGACAGCAAGAGACCCAGTACTTC. Translated, it gives CASSLFLGQQETQYF.

The chain recombines TRBV11-2 with TRBJ1-1; D is unclear. Trimming stripped 2 bases from V and 2 bases from J, with 9 bases between. This CDR3 comprises 14 residues. The germline gives CDR1 SGHAT, CDR2 FQNNGV. DNA of the CDR3: TGTGCCAGCAGCTTACCGGGGTTCAACACTGAAGCTTTCTTT. Translated, it gives CASSLPGFNTEAFF.

This rearrangement joins TRBV28 to TRBJ2-2, with 15 positions matching TRBD2. Losses at the gene ends were 5 bases for V and 6 bases for J; bases not matched to a gene: 4. The V gene's germline CDR1 is MDHEN and CDR2 SYDVKM. The CDR3 consists of 16 residues. Here the CDR3 reads CASSPRTSGRAGELFF. CDR3 coding DNA: TGTGCCAGCAGTCCCCGGACTAGCGGGAGGGCCGGGGAGCTGTTTTTT.

The chain carries TRBV7-2 and TRBJ1-2; D may be TRBD1 (6 bases). CDR3 length: 13 residues. V lost 3 bases to trimming and J lost 5 bases, with 10 bases between them. Germline V lookup: CDR1 SGHTA, CDR2 FQGNSA. CDR3 bases: TGTGCCAGCAGCTTCGCGGGGGCGTATGGCTACACCTTC. Residues: CASSFAGAYGYTF. Full variable domain (rest looked up from reference TRBV7-2 and TRBJ1-2): GAGVSQSPSNKVTEKGKDVELRCDPISGHTALYWYRQSLGQGLEFLIYFQGNSAPDKSGLPSDRFSAERTGGSVSTLTIQRTQQEDSAVYLCASSFAGAYGYTFGSGTRLTVV.

The chain combines TRBV5-1 with TRBJ1-1, with D possibly matching TRBD1 (5 bases). This CDR3 is 14 amino acids long. The germline V gene encodes CDR1 SGHRS and CDR2 YFSETQ. The ends were cut back, 4 bases at V and 2 bases at J, with 12 bases in the middle. CDR3 protein: CASSPGLTNTEAFF. The DNA of the CDR3 is TGCGCCAGCAGCCCGGGACTCACAAACACTGAAGCTTTCTTT.

The rearrangement uses TRBV2 and TRBJ1-1; 8 positions agree with TRBD1. Germline CDR1 SNHLY, CDR2 FYNNEI. Trimming at V came to 4 bases and at J to 4 bases, leaving 5 bases not matched to a gene. The CDR3 runs to 14 residues. The CDR3 sequence is CASSATGVRTEAFF. Here the CDR3 DNA reads TGTGCCAGCAGTGCGACAGGGGTTCGCACTGAAGCTTTCTTT.

In its sample, this clone is medium-sized. The same CDR3 also results from other DNA sequences found in this sample. V usage is TRBV5-5 and J usage is TRBJ2-7, with D perhaps given as TRBD1 or TRBD2 (5 bases each). Trimming left V 4 bases short and J 5 bases short, with 13 bases between. Germline CDR1 reads SGHKS; CDR2 reads YYEKEE (reference sequence). This CDR3 region has 13 residues. The CDR3 region has the DNA TGTGCCAGCAGCACAACCGGGACCGACGAGCAGTACTTC. Protein product: CASSTTGTDEQYF.

The V gene is TRBV27, the J gene TRBJ2-6; weak D call: TRBD2 (5 bases). CDR1 and CDR2 (germline): MNHEY, SMNVEV (reference sequence). V lost 1 base, J lost 0 bases, and 10 bases lay in between. The CDR3 runs to 17 residues. The CDR3 DNA follows: TGTGCCAGCAGTTTATTTCTAGCCACCTCTGGGGCCAACGTCCTGACTTTC. It translates to CASSLFLATSGANVLTF.

The CDR3 reads CASSIRGTGGEKLFF. CDR3 in DNA: TGTGCCAGTAGTATACGTGGGACAGGGGGCGAAAAACTGTTTTTT. This chain connects TRBV19 to TRBJ1-4; 12 nucleotides match TRBD1. This CDR3 is 15 amino acids long. Germline V CDR1 and CDR2: LNHDA, SQIVND (reference sequence). Losses at the gene ends were 2 bases for V and 8 bases for J; bases not matched to a gene: 3.

The V and J genes are TRBV5-6 and TRBJ1-3; a possible D gene is TRBD1 (6 bases). CDR1 and CDR2 (germline): SGHDT, YYEEEE. The CDR3 runs to 16 residues. With 1 base removed from V and 4 bases from J, the gap between germline ends came to 15 bases. The CDR3 loop reads CASSLSSGGRGNTIYF. CDR3 DNA sequence: TGTGCCAGCAGCTTGAGTAGTGGGGGGCGAGGAAACACCATATATTTT.

This clone was detected only once. This rearrangement joins TRBV2 to TRBJ1-1; weak D call: TRBD1 (6 bases). CDR1 is SNHLY, CDR2 FYNNEI, per germline. This CDR3 contains 15 residues. V was clipped by 7 bases and J by 2 bases, with 17 bases between them. The CDR3 coding sequence is TGTGCCAGCACCCGTCAGGGGACACAAAACACTGAAGCTTTCTTT. Its protein is CASTRQGTQNTEAFF. The entire variable domain, with the rest obtained from reference TRBV2 and TRBJ1-1, is as follows: EPEVTQTPSHQVTQMGQEVILRCVPISNHLYFYWYRQILGQKVEFLVSFYNNEISEKSEIFDDQFSVERPDGSNFTLKIRSTKLEDSAMYFCASTRQGTQNTEAFFGQGTRLTVV.

The chain employs TRBV19 and TRBJ2-2, with 13 bases aligning to TRBD2. V gave up 5 bases and J gave up 6 bases; unmatched junction bases: 9. CDR3 length: 17 residues. Germline lookup yields CDR1 LNHDA and CDR2 SQIVND (reference sequence). For the CDR3, the DNA is TGTGCCAGTAGTCCGCTGGGACTAGCGGGGTCTTCCGGGGAGCTGTTTTTT. Translating gives CASSPLGLAGSSGELFF.

J is TRBJ2-7 and V is TRBV19; D remains unclear. V lost 6 bases and J lost 0, with 12 bases in between. Germline V CDR1 and CDR2: LNHDA, SQIVND (reference sequence). CDR3 length: 14 residues. The CDR3: CASRDGDSSYEQYF. CDR3 nucleotides: TGTGCCAGTAGAGACGGCGATAGCTCCTACGAGCAGTACTTC.

The sample holds one count of this clone. J is TRBJ1-1 and V is TRBV13; D remains ambiguous. The CDR3 covers 12 residues. Trimming left V 7 bases short and J 4 bases short, with 10 bases between. CDR1 PRHDT and CDR2 FYEKMQ come from the germline V gene (reference sequence). The CDR3 protein is CASKEGGTEAFF. The CDR3 coding sequence is TGTGCCAGCAAGGAGGGAGGCACTGAAGCTTTCTTT.

The chain couples TRBV19 to TRBJ1-1; TRBD1 matches at 10 bases. With 7 bases clipped from V and 1 base from J, the junction kept 18 bases outside the gene matches. In germline, CDR1 is LNHDA, CDR2 SQIVND (reference sequence). This CDR3 comprises 19 residues. The CDR3 DNA follows: TGTGCCAGTAAGACTGACGGCCTGACAGGGGGCAATGCGAACACTGAAGCTTTCTTT. Protein sequence: CASKTDGLTGGNANTEAFF.